The clone carrying this TCR beta chain was picked up a small number of times. The antigen is undetermined. The ends lost 5 bases at V and 4 bases at J; junction bases unmatched: 13. Per the germline V gene, CDR1 is MNHEY and CDR2 is SMNVEV (reference sequence). CDR3 length: 18 amino acids. Amplified TCR beta CDR3 regions derived from RNA transcripts. A first-round RT-PCR of the TCR CDR3 used the HTBI primer set. Each CDR3 protein gets one entry after TCRdb re-called the multiplex PCR reads with MiXCR. This sample has a few hundred thousand distinct CDR3 sequences, with 15% found just once. The sample is drawn from a study of T cells in Graves' hyperthyroidism and ophthalmopathy. Findings and caveats of the study: Blood also carried most thyroid clonotypes expanded above 0.001. The model predicted ophthalmopathy a median around 6.5 months before onset.

Patients aged 18 to 65 with hyperthyroidism were newly diagnosed, with duration under 2 months. Exclusion of a patient resulted from uncontrolled infection, other autoimmune disease, pregnancy or lactation. The sample comprised blood. The V call is TRBV27, the J call TRBJ2-5; TRBD2 matches 13 bases. The receptor's source is a woman in her twenties or thirties with Graves' hyperthyroidism. CDR3 protein: CASSGAVRLAGGSETQYF. The DNA for the CDR3 is TGTGCCAGCAGTGGGGCAGTTAGACTAGCGGGAGGTTCAGAGACCCAGTACTTC.